These 2 T cell receptor beta chains came from one sample sequenced in a study of Ad26.COV2.S vaccination and SARS-CoV-2 variants. Only in-frame clones appear in the TCRdb table, and some are missing; sequencing was by immunoSEQ multiplex PCR. This table has about 680,000 clones, roughly 90% appearing once. Treatment given: around 19 received Ad26.COV2.S at low or high dose, single or two shots; 5 received placebo; per-sample allocation not given. Vaccine and placebo recipients were sampled on day 63 after the first injection. The input for sequencing was peripheral blood, taken in a trial of Ad26.COV2.S vaccine versus placebo. The receptors shown here come from a person between 18 and 60 years old who received the Ad26.COV2.S COVID-19 vaccine or a placebo.

This chain connects TRBV20-1 to TRBJ1-1, with unresolved D. CDR3 length equals 10 residues. CDR1 DFQATT and CDR2 SNEGSKA come from the germline V gene (reference sequence). Trimming took off 1 base at V and 8 bases at J, with 5 bases between the two ends. CDR3 coding DNA: TGCAGTGCTAGAGTCAGGGAAGCTTTCTTT. This sequence encodes CSARVREAFF.

The CDR3: CASSYAGTGGAEGRYEQYF. The CDR3 DNA follows: TGTGCCAGCAGTTACGCCGGGACAGGGGGCGCCGAGGGCCGCTACGAGCAGTACTTC. This chain links TRBV6-2 or TRBV6-3 with TRBJ2-7; 12 bases fit TRBD1. From germline, CDR1 is MNHEY and CDR2 SVGEGT. After removal of 2 bases from V and 3 bases from J, the junction contained 14 bases not matched to a gene. This CDR3 contains 19 residues.